This T cell receptor beta chain was identified in a study of blood T cell repertoires in COVID-19. Assay used: immunoSEQ multiplex PCR; TCRdb lists only in-frame clones, some missing. The sample has around 170,000 clones; around 77% are singletons. The V gene lost 8 bases and the J gene lost 12 bases, with 14 bases spanning the gap. CDR3 size: 11 residues. Germline CDR1 reads SNHLY; CDR2 reads FYNNEI. The sample was peripheral blood. This TCR came from a man between 65 and 79 years old with active or convalescent COVID-19. The chain joins TRBV2 to TRBJ2-1; D is undetermined. CDR3 in amino acids: CASYYYPRQFF. CDR3 DNA sequence: TGTGCCAGCTATTACTACCCTAGGCAGTTCTTC.